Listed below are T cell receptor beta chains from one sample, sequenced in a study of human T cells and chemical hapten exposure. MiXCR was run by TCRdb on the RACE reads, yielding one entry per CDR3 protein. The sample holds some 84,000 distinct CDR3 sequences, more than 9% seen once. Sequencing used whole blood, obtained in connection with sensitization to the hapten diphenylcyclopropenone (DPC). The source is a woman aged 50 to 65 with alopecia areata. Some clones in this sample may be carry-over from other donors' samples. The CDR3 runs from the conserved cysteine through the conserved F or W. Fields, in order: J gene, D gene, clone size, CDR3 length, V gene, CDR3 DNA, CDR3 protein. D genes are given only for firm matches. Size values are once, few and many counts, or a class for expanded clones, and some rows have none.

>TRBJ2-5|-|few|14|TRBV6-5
TGTGCCAGCAAACCCCAGAGGAATCAAGAGACCCAGTACTTC
CASKPQRNQETQYF
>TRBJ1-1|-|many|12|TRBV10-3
TGTGCCATCAGAGGCAGTACGTTAGAAGCTTTCTTT
CAIRGSTLEAFF
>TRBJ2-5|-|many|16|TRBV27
TGTGCCAGCAGCCCAAGACAGGTCCCGTACCAAGAGACCCAGTACTTC
CASSPRQVPYQETQYF
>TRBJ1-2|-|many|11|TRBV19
TGTGCCAGTAGTATGGACTATGGCTACACCTTC
CASSMDYGYTF
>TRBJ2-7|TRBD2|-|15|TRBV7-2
TGTGCCAGCAGCTCGGACGGGACTAGTGACTACGAGCAGTACTTC
CASSSDGTSDYEQYF
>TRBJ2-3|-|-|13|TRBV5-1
TGCGCCAGCAGCTCCCGACGCACAGATACGCAGTATTTT
CASSSRRTDTQYF
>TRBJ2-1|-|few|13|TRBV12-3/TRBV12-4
TGTGCCAGCAGTTTATCGGAGAAGCTTGAGCAGTTCTTC
CASSLSEKLEQFF
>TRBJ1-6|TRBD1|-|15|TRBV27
TGTGCCAGCAGAAATGACAGGGGTAATAATTCACCCCTCCACTTT
CASRNDRGNNSPLHF
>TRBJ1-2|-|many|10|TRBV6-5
TGTGCCGCAGGGGACTATGGCTACACCTTC
CAAGDYGYTF
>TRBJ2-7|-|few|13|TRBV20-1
TGCAGTGCTCCTCAGTCCTACTCCTACGAGCAGTACTTC
CSAPQSYSYEQYF
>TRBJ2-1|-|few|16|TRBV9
TGTGCCAGCAGCCCCCATTGGACACGCTCCTACAATGAGCAGTTCTTC
CASSPHWTRSYNEQFF
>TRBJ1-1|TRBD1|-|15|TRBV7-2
TGTGCCAGCAGCTTAAGGAACAGGGGGGATACTGAAGCTTTCTTT
CASSLRNRGDTEAFF
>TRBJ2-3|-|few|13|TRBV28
TGTGCCAGCGGAGGGCCTCCTCCAGATACGCAGTATTTT
CASGGPPPDTQYF
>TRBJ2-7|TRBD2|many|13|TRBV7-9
TGTGCCAGCAGCGGCGGGAGGGCCTACGAGCAGTACTTC
CASSGGRAYEQYF
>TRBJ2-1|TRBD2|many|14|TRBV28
TGTGCCAGCAGTTTCAACGGGCGGGGGAATGAGCAGTTCTTC
CASSFNGRGNEQFF
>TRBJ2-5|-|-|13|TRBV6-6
TGTGCCAGCAGCCCAAAACTCCAAGAGACCCAGTACTTC
CASSPKLQETQYF
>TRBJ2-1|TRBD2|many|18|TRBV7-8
TGTGCCAGCAGCCAAAGGACTAGCGGGAGAACCTCCTACAATGAGCAGTTCTTC
CASSQRTSGRTSYNEQFF
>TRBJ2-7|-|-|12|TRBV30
TGTGCCTGGGGTACCGTCCTCTACGAGCAGTACTTC
CAWGTVLYEQYF
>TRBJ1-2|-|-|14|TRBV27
TGTGCCAGCAGTTCCAAGACGAGCCGCTATGGCTACACCTTC
CASSSKTSRYGYTF
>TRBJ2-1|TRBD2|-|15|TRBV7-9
TGTGCCAGCACCGGAGCTAGCGGGAAGGGCAATGAGCAGTTCTTC
CASTGASGKGNEQFF
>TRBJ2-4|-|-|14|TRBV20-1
TGCAGTGCCACAGACAGAGAGGCCAAAAACATTCAGTACTTC
CSATDREAKNIQYF
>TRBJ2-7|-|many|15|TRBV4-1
TGCGCCAGCAGCCAAGATTTTCCAGGGATCAGCGAGCAGTACTTC
CASSQDFPGISEQYF
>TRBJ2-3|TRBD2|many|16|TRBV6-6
TGTGCCAGCAGCCCCGGGACTAGCCGAGTGGCTGATACGCAGTATTTT
CASSPGTSRVADTQYF
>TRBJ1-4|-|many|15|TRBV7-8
TGTGCCAGCAGCTTACGGGGCCAGGTTAATGAAAAACTGTTTTTT
CASSLRGQVNEKLFF
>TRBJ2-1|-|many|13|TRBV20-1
TGCAGTGCTAGCGGGAGCTCCCCCAATGAGCAGTTCTTC
CSASGSSPNEQFF
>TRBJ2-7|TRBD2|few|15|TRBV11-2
TGTGCCAGCAGTCGTAGCGGGGGGATCTCCTACGAGCAGTACTTC
CASSRSGGISYEQYF
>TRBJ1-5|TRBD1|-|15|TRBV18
TGTGCCAGCTCAGCAACAGGGGGCCGCAATCAGCCCCAGCATTTT
CASSATGGRNQPQHF
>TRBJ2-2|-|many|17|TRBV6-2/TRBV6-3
TGTGCCAGCAGTTACGGGTTATGGTCCACGAACACCGGGGAGCTGTTTTTT
CASSYGLWSTNTGELFF
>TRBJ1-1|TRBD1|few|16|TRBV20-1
TGCAGTGCTAGAGTCCCGGGACAGGGGGACGGTCCTGAAGCTTTCTTT
CSARVPGQGDGPEAFF
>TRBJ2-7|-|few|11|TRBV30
TGTGCCTGGGGGAACACCTACGAGCAGTACTTC
CAWGNTYEQYF
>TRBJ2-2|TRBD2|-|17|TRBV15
TGTGCCACCAGCAGAGATTCCGGGAGGCGAAACACCGGGGAGCTGTTTTTT
CATSRDSGRRNTGELFF
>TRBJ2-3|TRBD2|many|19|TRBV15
TGTGCCACCAGCAGGGAGCTAGCGGGAGGGCTTATGACCACAGATACGCAGTATTTT
CATSRELAGGLMTTDTQYF
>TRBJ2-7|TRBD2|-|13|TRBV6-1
TGTGCCAGCCTAAGGGAGGGCACCTACGAGCAGTACTTC
CASLREGTYEQYF
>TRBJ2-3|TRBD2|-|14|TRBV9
TGTGCCAGCAGCGAATCCGGACTAGCGGGAGGGTGGACCTTT
CASSESGLAGGWTF